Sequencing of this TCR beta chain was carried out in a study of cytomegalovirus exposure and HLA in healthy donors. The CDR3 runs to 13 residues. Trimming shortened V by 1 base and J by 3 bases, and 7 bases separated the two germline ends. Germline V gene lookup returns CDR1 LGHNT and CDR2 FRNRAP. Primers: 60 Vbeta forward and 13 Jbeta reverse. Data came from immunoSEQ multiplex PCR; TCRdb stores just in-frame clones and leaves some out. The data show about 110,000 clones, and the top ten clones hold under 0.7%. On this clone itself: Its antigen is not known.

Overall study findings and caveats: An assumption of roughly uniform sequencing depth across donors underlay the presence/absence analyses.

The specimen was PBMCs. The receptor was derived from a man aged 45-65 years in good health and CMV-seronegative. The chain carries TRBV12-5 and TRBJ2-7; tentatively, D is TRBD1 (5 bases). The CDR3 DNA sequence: TGTGCTAGTGGTTTGGGGGGCGTCTACGAGCAGTACTTC. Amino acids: CASGLGGVYEQYF.